This TCR beta chain is drawn from a study of blood T cells in healthy people across ages. Broader study findings: Not knowing donor CMV status may have confounded expanded clonotype changes. Relative to aged donors, long-lived donors carried more naive CD4+ cells and displayed higher diversity.

Notes on this clonotype: Its antigen is still unknown.

Sample-barcoded 5' priming and a J-beta primer mix drove a second PCR of about 6 to 12 cycles. TCRdb re-analysed the 5' RACE reads in MiXCR, keeping a single row per CDR3 protein. The profile covers about 1.8 million distinct CDR3 sequences, with around half appearing a single time and roughly 2.1% taken by the ten largest. V was trimmed by 5 bases and J by 2 bases, leaving 12 bases between them. CDR3 length: 14 residues. Germline CDR1 reads SGHVS; CDR2 reads FQNEAQ. It was ten milliliters of peripheral blood that were drawn from each donor. This TCR derives from a woman between 35 and 50 years old in good health. This rearrangement joins TRBV7-8 to TRBJ1-2; no clear D gene. Sequencing was performed on blood. Here the CDR3 DNA reads TGTGCCAGCAGCGCAGAGAAGAACAACTATGGCTACACCTTC. Its protein product is CASSAEKNNYGYTF.